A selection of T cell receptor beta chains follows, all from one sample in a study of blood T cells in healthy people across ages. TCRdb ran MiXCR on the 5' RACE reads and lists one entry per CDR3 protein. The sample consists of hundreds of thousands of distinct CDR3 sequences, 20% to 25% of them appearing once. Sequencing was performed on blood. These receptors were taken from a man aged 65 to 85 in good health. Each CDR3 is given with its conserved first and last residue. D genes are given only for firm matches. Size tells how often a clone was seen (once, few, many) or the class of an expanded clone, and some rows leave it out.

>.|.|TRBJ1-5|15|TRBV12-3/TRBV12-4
TGTGCCAGCAGTATCGAGCTATTGGGCAATCAGCCCCAGCATTTT
CASSIELLGNQPQHF
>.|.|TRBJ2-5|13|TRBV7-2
TGTGCCAGCAGCCAACACGCGGAAGAGACCCAGTACTTC
CASSQHAEETQYF
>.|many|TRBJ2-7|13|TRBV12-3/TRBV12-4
TGTGCCAGCTCAGGGGGACTAGCCTACGAGCAGTACTTC
CASSGGLAYEQYF
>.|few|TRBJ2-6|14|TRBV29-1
TGCAGCACGATGGACACCGGTGGGGCCAACGTCCTGACTTTC
CSTMDTGGANVLTF
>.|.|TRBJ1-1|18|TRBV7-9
TGTGCCAGCAGCTTAAGGGCCGGGCGAGGCTGGGTGAACACTGAAGCTTTCTTT
CASSLRAGRGWVNTEAFF
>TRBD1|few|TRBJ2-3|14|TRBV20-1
TGCAGTACCTCCGGACAGGGGAACACAGATACGCAGTATTTT
CSTSGQGNTDTQYF
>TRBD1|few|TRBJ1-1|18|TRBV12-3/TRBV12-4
TGTGCCAGCAGCGACAACTCTTTAGGGACAGGGGCGAACACTGAAGCTTTCTTT
CASSDNSLGTGANTEAFF
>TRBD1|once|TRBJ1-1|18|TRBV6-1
TGTGCCAGCAGTGAAGTCGCAGAGAGGACAGGGGCGAACACTGAAGCTTTCTTT
CASSEVAERTGANTEAFF
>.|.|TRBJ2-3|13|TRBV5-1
TGCGCCAGCACAAACCCCCGGGCGGATACGCAGTATTTT
CASTNPRADTQYF
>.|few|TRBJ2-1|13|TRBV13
TGTGCCAGCAGCTTATCGGTTCTCAATGAGCAGTTCTTC
CASSLSVLNEQFF
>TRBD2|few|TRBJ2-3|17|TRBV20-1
TGCAGTGCTAGAGCCGGGACTAGCGGCCTTAGCACAGATACGCAGTATTTT
CSARAGTSGLSTDTQYF
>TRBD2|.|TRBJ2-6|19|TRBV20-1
TGCAGTGCTAGAGAACTAGGACTAGCGGGAGACTCTGGGGCCAACGTCCTGACTTTC
CSARELGLAGDSGANVLTF
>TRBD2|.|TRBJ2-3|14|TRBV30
TGTGCCTGGGGGACTAGCGGGAGCGCAGATACGCAGTATTTT
CAWGTSGSADTQYF
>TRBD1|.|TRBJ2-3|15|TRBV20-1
TGCAGTGCTAGGCAGGGGGCGAGGAGCACAGATACGCAGTATTTT
CSARQGARSTDTQYF
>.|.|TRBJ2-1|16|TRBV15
TGTGCCACCAGCAGAGATCCGACCGGCCTTAACAACGAGCAGTTCTTC
CATSRDPTGLNNEQFF
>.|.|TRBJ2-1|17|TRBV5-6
TGTGCCAGCACCCTTGAAACAGGGCCACCCAATTTTAATGAGCAGTTCTTC
CASTLETGPPNFNEQFF
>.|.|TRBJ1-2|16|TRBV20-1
TGCAGTGCTAAGTACGGGGTGTGGGGGCGTGACTATGGCTACACCTTC
CSAKYGVWGRDYGYTF
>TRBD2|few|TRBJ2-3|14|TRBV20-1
TGCAGTGCCCCTCTAGCGGGAGTTGCAGATACGCAGTATTTT
CSAPLAGVADTQYF
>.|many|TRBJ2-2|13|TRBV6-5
TGTGCCAGCAGTTCAAGGCACACCGGGGAGCTGTTTTTT
CASSSRHTGELFF
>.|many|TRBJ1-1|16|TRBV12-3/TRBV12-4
TGTGCCAGCAGTGACCCGGGACAAACTATGAACACTGAAGCTTTCTTT
CASSDPGQTMNTEAFF
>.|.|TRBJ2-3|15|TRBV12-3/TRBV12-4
TGTGCCAGCAGTTTAGTGAACAGGAACTCAGATACGCAGTATTTT
CASSLVNRNSDTQYF
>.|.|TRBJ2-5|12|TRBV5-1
TGCGCCAGCAGGGACTTCCAAGAGACCCAGTACTTC
CASRDFQETQYF
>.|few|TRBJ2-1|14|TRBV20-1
TGCAGTGTGCACTATGGTTCCTCCTACAATGAGCAGTTCTTC
CSVHYGSSYNEQFF
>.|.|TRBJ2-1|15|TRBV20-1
TGCAGTGCTAGAGAGCTAGCGTTCTTCGGAGGTGAGCAGTTCTTC
CSARELAFFGGEQFF
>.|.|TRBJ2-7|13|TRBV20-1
TGCAGTGCTCCCGAGGGGGGCGAATACGAGCAGTACTTC
CSAPEGGEYEQYF
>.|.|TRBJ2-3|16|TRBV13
TGTGCCAGCAGCCCATACTTAAGCGCGGTCACAGATACGCAGTATTTT
CASSPYLSAVTDTQYF
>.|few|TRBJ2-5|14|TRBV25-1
TGTGCCAGCAGTGATAGGCTGGACCCTTGGGCCCAGTACTTC
CASSDRLDPWAQYF
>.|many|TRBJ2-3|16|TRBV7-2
TGTGCCAGCAGCTTATCCGGGGGAGTGGGGTCAGATACGCAGTATTTT
CASSLSGGVGSDTQYF
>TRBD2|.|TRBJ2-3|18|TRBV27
TGTGCCAGCATTCTCACGGGGGGGCTAGCGGGAGCAGGAGATACGCAGTATTTT
CASILTGGLAGAGDTQYF
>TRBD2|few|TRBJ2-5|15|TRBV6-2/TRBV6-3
TGTGCCAGCAGTTACGGGGGGACTAGCGCAGAGACCCAGTACTTC
CASSYGGTSAETQYF
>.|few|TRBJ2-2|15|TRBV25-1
TGTGCCAGCAGTGAACAGGACCGCGGGACCGGGGAGCTGTTTTTT
CASSEQDRGTGELFF